Below, 5 T cell receptor beta chains from the same sample are listed, as sequenced in a study of shared clonotypes between healthy human individuals. Using immunoSEQ multiplex PCR, the repertoire was profiled, and TCRdb retains in-frame clones only, with some absent. Of 1,400,000 or so clones detected, 98% to 99% appear once; the ten largest clones hold approximately 0.4%. What was sequenced was naive CD4+ T cells sorted from blood. Documented subset: CD45RA+ positively selected. The receptors derive from a man aged 30 to 45 in good health.

V is TRBV9 and J is TRBJ2-6; no definite D call. The germline V and J ends were trimmed by 1 base and 0 bases, with 20 bases remaining between them. Germline CDR1 SGDLS, CDR2 YYNGEE. This CDR3 region has 20 residues. Here the CDR3 reads CASSVYSLDWINSGANVLTF. The CDR3 coding sequence is TGTGCCAGCAGCGTATACTCCCTAGATTGGATTAACTCTGGGGCCAACGTCCTGACTTTC.

This clone was detected a few times. J is TRBJ1-2 and V is TRBV6-5; D unclear. Per germline, CDR1 MNHEY and CDR2 SVGAGI. V was clipped by 6 bases and J by 4 bases, with 15 bases between them. This CDR3 comprises 14 residues. Here the CDR3 reads CASRGRPTPYGYTF. Here the CDR3 DNA reads TGTGCCAGCAGGGGCCGGCCCACACCCTATGGCTACACCTTC.

The V call is TRBV28, the J call TRBJ1-2; a weak D match, TRBD1 (6 bases). From germline, CDR1 is MDHEN and CDR2 SYDVKM. The CDR3 consists of 13 residues. V was pared by 3 bases and J by 8 bases, with 13 bases between. The CDR3, as DNA: TGTGCCAGCAGTTTCTTGGGGGCTGAGGGCTACACCTTC. Protein: CASSFLGAEGYTF.

This chain connects TRBV27 to TRBJ2-3; D uncertain. The CDR3 extends over 14 amino acids. Germline CDR1 reads MNHEY; CDR2 reads SMNVEV (reference sequence). V dropped 2 bases and J dropped 2 bases, with 8 bases sitting between them. Here the CDR3 reads CASSLRPITDTQYF. CDR3 DNA sequence: TGTGCCAGCAGTTTACGCCCGATCACAGATACGCAGTATTTT.

To note about this clone: Other DNA variants within this sample encode the same CDR3. The chain employs TRBV11-3 and TRBJ2-7, with D perhaps TRBD1 (6 bases). V lost 5 bases and J 0 bases, leaving 11 bases between the germline ends. CDR3 size: 14 residues. Germline V gene lookup returns CDR1 SGHNT and CDR2 YENEEA. The CDR3 sequence is CASSQGQSSYEQYF. The DNA for the CDR3 is TGTGCCAGCAGCCAAGGACAGAGCTCCTACGAGCAGTACTTC.